The present T cell receptor beta chain was sequenced within a study of blood T cell repertoires in COVID-19 (dated by TCRdb to about 2020). Background on the whole study: The collaborator samples originated in the United States, Italy and Spain and spanned the acute and convalescent phases of COVID-19. The material from the prospective study consisted of cDNA or gDNA derived from T cells, B-cell-depleted T cells, or PBMCs. Deeply sampled blood TCRbeta repertoires from subjects exposed to, actively infected with, or recovered from COVID-19 were included in the dataset. The repertoires were made available in a free public database intended to serve as a resource for research on the immune response to SARS-CoV-2. Samples were obtained from the ongoing ImmuneRACE study (first 160 participants) and from about 1,300 subjects provided by 6 global collaborators. The sample metadata nearly always contained a de-identified subject ID, COVID-19 status, age in years and sex. Where available, HLA class I and class II types were obtained from metadata supplied by the sample provider rather than from assay-based typing.

A word on this clone: Its binding antigen is unknown. Base qualities are not recorded, but no much larger clone differs from it by a single base.

In Seattle, one collaborating source enrolled patients while the infection was active and tracked those patients longitudinally over the course of disease. Whole blood was collected in K2EDTA tubes by collaborating institutions according to the institutions' own protocols. For TCRbeta analysis, collaborators shipped samples as frozen whole blood, isolated PBMCs, or DNA extracted from either of those sample types. TCRbeta CDR3 regions were amplified from genomic DNA by means of the immunoSEQ Assay, a bias-controlled multiplex PCR. The authors' pipeline ran thus. The number of nucleated cells in each sample was estimated from the amplification of reference gene primers within the assay. Sequence reads were collapsed and filtered to measure the absolute abundance of every unique TCRbeta CDR3 rearrangement. For each sample, productive Simpson clonality was calculated as the square root of Simpson's diversity index across productive rearrangements. This is the immuneACCESS table as TCRdb keeps it, with only in-frame sequences that have V and J called. A part of the clones is gone; compared with another copy, unresolved V genes explain less than half, and the rest is unexplained. That table is the source of V, J and clone size, and D and trimming were worked out from the DNA. This sample gives 250,000 to 300,000 clones in total; 80% to 90% of them show up just once. The ten most abundant clones make up about 12% of the sample.

According to the germline V gene, CDR1 reads SGHRS and CDR2 reads YFSETQ. Between the V and J ends, shortened by 0 bases and 2 bases respectively, the junction contains 18 bases. The CDR3, from cysteine to phenylalanine, totals 18 residues. Of the read, only the CDR3 DNA is kept; its 54 bases are in frame from base 1. Overall study outcomes, separate from this receptor: Clinical and demographic metadata were provided uncurated, with the amount varying by source and participant.

Sequencing input: peripheral blood. This clonotype was obtained from a woman in her twenties or thirties with COVID-19, enrolled during active disease. The sequence links TRBV5-1 to TRBJ1-3, with an unclear D gene assignment. The DNA is as follows: TGCGCCAGCAGCTTGGCCGACTGGCGACCGGCCCCTGGAAACACCATATATTTT. This is translated as CASSLADWRPAPGNTIYF.